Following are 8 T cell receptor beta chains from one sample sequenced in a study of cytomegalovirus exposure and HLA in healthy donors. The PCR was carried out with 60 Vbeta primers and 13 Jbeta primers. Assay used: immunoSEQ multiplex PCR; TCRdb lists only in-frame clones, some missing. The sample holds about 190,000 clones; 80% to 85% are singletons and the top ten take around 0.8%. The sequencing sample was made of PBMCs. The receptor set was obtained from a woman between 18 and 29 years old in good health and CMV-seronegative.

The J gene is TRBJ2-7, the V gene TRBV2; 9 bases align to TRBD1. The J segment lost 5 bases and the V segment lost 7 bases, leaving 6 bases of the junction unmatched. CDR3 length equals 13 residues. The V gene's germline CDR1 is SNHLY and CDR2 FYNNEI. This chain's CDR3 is CASTGQGSHEQYF. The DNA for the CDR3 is TGTGCCAGCACGGGACAGGGATCCCACGAGCAGTACTTC.

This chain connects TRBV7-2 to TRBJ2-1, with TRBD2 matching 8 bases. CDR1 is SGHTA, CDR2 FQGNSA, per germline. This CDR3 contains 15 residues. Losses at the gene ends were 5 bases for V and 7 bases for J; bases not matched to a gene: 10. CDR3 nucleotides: TGTGCCAGCAGCCAACCAACGGGGGGGCGTAATGAGCAGTTCTTC. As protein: CASSQPTGGRNEQFF. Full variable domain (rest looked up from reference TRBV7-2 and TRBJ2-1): GAGVSQSPSNKVTEKGKDVELRCDPISGHTALYWYRQSLGQGLEFLIYFQGNSAPDKSGLPSDRFSAERTGGSVSTLTIQRTQQEDSAVYLCASSQPTGGRNEQFFGPGTRLTVL.

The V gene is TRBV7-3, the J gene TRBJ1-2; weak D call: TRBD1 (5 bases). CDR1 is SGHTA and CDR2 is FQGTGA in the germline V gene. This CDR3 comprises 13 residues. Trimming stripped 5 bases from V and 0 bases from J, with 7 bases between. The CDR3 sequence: CASSPTANYGYTF. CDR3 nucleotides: TGTGCCAGCAGCCCGACAGCTAACTATGGCTACACCTTC.

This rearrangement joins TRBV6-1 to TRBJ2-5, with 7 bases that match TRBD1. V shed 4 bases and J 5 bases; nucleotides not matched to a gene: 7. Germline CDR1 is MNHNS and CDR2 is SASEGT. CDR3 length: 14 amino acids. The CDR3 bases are TGTGCCAGCAGTGCATTGACAGGGCTGGAGACCCAGTACTTC. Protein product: CASSALTGLETQYF.

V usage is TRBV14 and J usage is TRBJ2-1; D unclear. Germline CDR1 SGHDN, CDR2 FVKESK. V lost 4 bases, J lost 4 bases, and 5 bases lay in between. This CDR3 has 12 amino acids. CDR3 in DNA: TGTGCCAGCAGCCCAGGATACAATGAGCAGTTCTTC. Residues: CASSPGYNEQFF.

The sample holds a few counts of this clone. The CDR3 DNA reads TGTGCCAGCAGCCCCGTAAGGAGAGAGAGCTCCTACGAGCAGTACTTC. This sequence encodes CASSPVRRESSYEQYF. The chain links TRBV11-2 to TRBJ2-7; D ambiguous. The germline gives CDR1 SGHAT, CDR2 FQNNGV. V lost 5 bases and J 0 bases, leaving 17 bases between the germline ends. This CDR3 has 16 residues.

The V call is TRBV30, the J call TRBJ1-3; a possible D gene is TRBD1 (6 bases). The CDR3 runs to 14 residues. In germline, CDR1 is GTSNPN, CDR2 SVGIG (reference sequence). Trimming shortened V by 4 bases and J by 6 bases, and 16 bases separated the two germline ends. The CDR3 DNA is TGTGCCTGGACCCACTCGGACAGCACAAACACCATATATTTT. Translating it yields CAWTHSDSTNTIYF.

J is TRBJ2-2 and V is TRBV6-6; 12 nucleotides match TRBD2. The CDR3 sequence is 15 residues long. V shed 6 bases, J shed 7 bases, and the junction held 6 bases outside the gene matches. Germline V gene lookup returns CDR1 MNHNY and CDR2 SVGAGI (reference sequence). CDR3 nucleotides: TGTGCCAGCAGCCCGACTAGCGGGAGCTTCGGGGAGCTGTTTTTT. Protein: CASSPTSGSFGELFF.